Each of the 23 T cell receptor beta chains below was sequenced from the same sample in a study of T cells in localized non-small cell lung cancer. Method: immunoSEQ multiplex PCR; TCRdb's copy keeps in-frame clones and lacks some. This table holds 20,000 to 25,000 clones, roughly 90% found once. The sequences come from peripheral blood, collected before any cancer treatment. The source is a man aged 35 to 69 with stage I squamous cell lung carcinoma.

The J gene is TRBJ2-3, the V gene TRBV5-4; 15 bases are shared with TRBD2. The V gene's germline CDR1 is SGHNT and CDR2 YYREEE (reference sequence). Unmatched junction bases numbered 3, after V lost 4 bases and J lost 0 bases. The CDR3 is 17 amino acids. The CDR3 DNA reads as TGTGCCAGCAGCCGGACTAGCGGGGGGGGAAGCACAGATACGCAGTATTTT. The encoded protein is CASSRTSGGGSTDTQYF.

This chain uses TRBV28 with TRBJ1-2; 11 bases match TRBD1. The germline V gene encodes CDR1 MDHEN and CDR2 SYDVKM. The CDR3 contains 15 residues. After removal of 2 bases from V and 8 bases from J, the junction contained 7 bases not matched to a gene. CDR3 in DNA: TGTGCCAGCAGTTTACCGGGACAGGGGGTGCGAGGCTACACCTTC. Translating it yields CASSLPGQGVRGYTF.

This chain uses TRBV2 with TRBJ2-5; 7 nucleotides match TRBD1. J gave up 2 bases and V 5 bases, and 8 bases lay outside the gene matches. Germline V gene lookup returns CDR1 SNHLY and CDR2 FYNNEI. CDR3 size: 15 residues. CDR3 loop: CASSLRTGRQETQYF. The CDR3 nucleotides are TGTGCCAGCAGTCTACGGACAGGCCGACAAGAGACCCAGTACTTC.

The rearrangement joins TRBV4-2 to TRBJ2-5; tentatively, D is TRBD2 (6 bases). Germline CDR1 is LGHNA and CDR2 is YNFKEQ. Between the trimmed V and J ends, which lost 0 bases and 3 bases, there was a span of 14 bases. The CDR3 is 16 residues long. CDR3 residues: CASSQDVLAAKETQYF. In DNA, the CDR3 is TGTGCCAGCAGCCAAGATGTTTTAGCGGCTAAAGAGACCCAGTACTTC.

The chain joins TRBV10-3 to TRBJ2-1; TRBD1 might be the D (6 bases). Germline CDR1 is ENHRY and CDR2 is SYGVKD. There are 14 residues in the CDR3. V lost 5 bases, J lost 6 bases, and 14 bases lay in between. The CDR3: CAISNYRDTNEQFF. Written as DNA, the CDR3 is TGTGCCATCAGTAATTACCGGGACACCAATGAGCAGTTCTTC.

The J gene is TRBJ2-7, the V gene TRBV5-4, with unresolved D. V dropped 1 base and J dropped 2 bases, with 13 bases sitting between them. This CDR3 has 15 residues. Germline-derived CDR1 and CDR2 are SGHNT and YYREEE (reference sequence). This CDR3 is CASSLSSGITYEQYF. CDR3 coding DNA: TGTGCCAGCAGCTTGTCGTCAGGAATAACCTACGAGCAGTACTTC.

The V call is TRBV12-5, the J call TRBJ2-7; 7 nucleotides agree with TRBD2. The CDR3 is 18 residues long. V shed 0 bases and J 2 bases; nucleotides not matched to a gene: 13. Germline V lookup: CDR1 LGHNT, CDR2 FRNRAP. As DNA, the CDR3 is TGTGCTAGTGGTTTGGTACGGTCCCTACTAGCGCCGACCTACGAGCAGTACTTC. Translation: CASGLVRSLLAPTYEQYF.

The rearrangement uses TRBV19 and TRBJ1-4, with D hard to call. CDR3 length equals 16 residues. Trimming took 3 bases from V and 4 from J, leaving 15 bases between them. Germline V gives CDR1 LNHDA, CDR2 SQIVND (reference sequence). The CDR3 protein is CASSMEPYGGNEKLFF. The CDR3 DNA sequence: TGTGCCAGTAGTATGGAGCCCTACGGTGGTAATGAAAAACTGTTTTTT.

The CDR3 spells CASSVDRRNTIYF. CDR3 nucleotides: TGTGCCAGCAGCGTTGACAGGAGAAACACCATATATTTT. The rearrangement links TRBV13 to TRBJ1-3; D perhaps matches TRBD1 (6 bases). Germline CDR1 is PRHDT and CDR2 is FYEKMQ (reference sequence). The V end lost 5 bases, the J end lost 5 bases, and 10 bases lay between the germline ends. The CDR3 has 13 amino acids.

This clone was recorded only once. V and J are TRBV2 and TRBJ2-5, with D perhaps being TRBD1 or TRBD2 (6 bases each). The length of the CDR3 is 11 residues. CDR1 and CDR2 from the germline V gene are SNHLY and FYNNEI. V lost 8 bases and J 4 bases, leaving 8 bases between the germline ends. CDR3: CASGGGETQYF. As DNA, the CDR3 is TGTGCCAGCGGAGGGGGAGAGACCCAGTACTTC. The whole variable domain, filled in from reference TRBV2 and TRBJ2-5, reads EPEVTQTPSHQVTQMGQEVILRCVPISNHLYFYWYRQILGQKVEFLVSFYNNEISEKSEIFDDQFSVERPDGSNFTLKIRSTKLEDSAMYFCASGGGETQYFGPGTRLLVL.

This sequence joins TRBV5-4 and TRBJ2-1, with D possibly TRBD2 on 5 matching bases. The CDR3 consists of 13 residues. Looked up from germline, CDR1 is SGHNT and CDR2 is YYREEE (reference sequence). Trimming cost V 1 base and J 3 bases, with 5 bases left between them. CDR3 protein: CASSLTSYNEQFF. Written as DNA, the CDR3 is TGTGCCAGCAGCTTGACTAGCTACAATGAGCAGTTCTTC.

This chain joins TRBV7-2 and TRBJ1-2, with D possibly matching TRBD1 (5 bases). CDR1 is SGHTA, CDR2 FQGNSA, per germline. CDR3 length: 17 amino acids. With 1 base removed from V and 4 bases from J, the gap between germline ends came to 19 bases. The CDR3 coding sequence is TGTGCCAGCAGCTTAGGCCACGGGGAGGGGCGCGGCTATGGCTACACCTTC. Protein sequence: CASSLGHGEGRGYGYTF.

The V call is TRBV20-1, the J call TRBJ2-5, with D hard to call. This CDR3 region has 10 residues. V was trimmed by 3 bases and J by 11 bases, leaving 10 bases between them. Germline CDR1 DFQATT, CDR2 SNEGSKA (reference sequence). In DNA, the CDR3 is TGCAGTGCTAGGAGCGATGAGCAGTACTTC. It yields the protein CSARSDEQYF.

This clone was observed a single time. Other DNA sequences from this sample encode an identical CDR3 as well. In DNA, the CDR3 is TGTGCCAGTAGTATCGGGGGTCAGCCCCAGCATTTT. This gives the protein CASSIGGQPQHF. The chain recombines TRBV19 with TRBJ1-5; maybe TRBD1 (5 bases). CDR1 is LNHDA, CDR2 SQIVND, per germline (reference sequence). V lost 3 bases, J lost 6 bases, and 6 bases lay in between. The CDR3 is 12 residues long. The whole variable domain, remainder taken from reference TRBV19 and TRBJ1-5, is DGGITQSPKYLFRKEGQNVTLSCEQNLNHDAMYWYRQDPGQGLRLIYYSQIVNDFQKGDIAEGYSVSREKKESFPLTVTSAQKNPTAFYLCASSIGGQPQHFGDGTRLSIL.

CDR3 bases: TGTGCCAGCAGCTTAATCAGGGTCTATAATTCACCCCTCCACTTT. It is translated as CASSLIRVYNSPLHF. V usage is TRBV5-5 and J usage is TRBJ1-6; the D gene is possibly TRBD1 (5 bases). Germline-derived CDR1 and CDR2 are SGHKS and YYEKEE (reference sequence). The CDR3 is made up of 15 amino acids. The V and J ends lost 2 bases and 3 bases respectively, with 9 bases between them.

As regards this clone: At the DNA level, this CDR3 is encoded by other sequences in the same sample as well. This rearrangement joins TRBV30 to TRBJ1-5; TRBD1 agrees at 9 bases. V was pared by 3 bases and J by 3 bases, with 3 bases of the junction left unmatched. This CDR3 has 14 amino acids. Germline CDR1 reads GTSNPN; CDR2 reads SVGIG (reference sequence). The CDR3 loop is CAWRGQGNNQPQHF. As DNA, the CDR3 is TGTGCCTGGAGGGGACAGGGTAACAATCAGCCCCAGCATTTT.

The rearrangement uses TRBV19 and TRBJ2-3, with 9 bases that match TRBD2. Germline CDR1 LNHDA, CDR2 SQIVND (reference sequence). V was clipped by 4 bases and J by 4 bases; unmatched bases: 6. The CDR3 has 15 residues. CDR3 amino acids: CASSTLAGLSDTQYF. The CDR3 nucleotides are TGTGCCAGTAGTACTCTAGCGGGGCTTTCAGATACGCAGTATTTT.

A remark on this clone: An end of the junction does not agree with germline; a read error may underlie this. V is TRBV7-3 and J is TRBJ2-7; 8 bases fit TRBD2. Germline V gene data show CDR1 as SGHTA and CDR2 as FQGTGA. There are 13 residues in the CDR3. The CDR3 here is CASSLNYREGPVF. CDR3 sequence (DNA): TGTGCCAGCAGCTTGAACTATCGGGAGGGTCCCGTTTTC.

The chain couples TRBV6-4 to TRBJ2-2, with 12 positions matching TRBD2. This CDR3 region has 20 residues. V shed 1 base, J shed 3 bases, and the junction held 12 bases outside the gene matches. Germline values: CDR1 MRHNA, CDR2 SNTAGT. The CDR3: CASSDFLAGGPGKYTGELFF. The CDR3 DNA sequence: TGTGCCAGCAGTGACTTCCTAGCGGGGGGGCCCGGGAAGTACACCGGGGAGCTGTTTTTT.

The CDR3 is CAITPDSFTDTQYF. In nucleotides, the CDR3 is TGTGCCATCACCCCCGACAGCTTCACAGATACGCAGTATTTT. V gene TRBV10-3 combines with J gene TRBJ2-3; possibly TRBD1 for D (5 bases). Trimming stripped 7 bases from V and 2 bases from J, with 13 bases between. Germline V gene sequence: CDR1 ENHRY, CDR2 SYGVKD. CDR3 length: 14 residues.

The V call is TRBV6-1, the J call TRBJ1-2; 8 bases align to TRBD1. J gave up 6 bases and V 10 bases, and 13 bases lay outside the gene matches. The germline V gene encodes CDR1 MNHNS and CDR2 SASEGT. The CDR3 covers 14 residues. For the CDR3, the DNA is TGTGCCACTCAAGGACAGGGCGGGCGAGATGGCTACACCTTC. Its protein product is CATQGQGGRDGYTF.

The V call is TRBV18, the J call TRBJ1-6, with TRBD1 matching 9 bases. J lost 7 bases, V lost 3 bases, and 10 bases had no gene match. Germline V CDR1 and CDR2: KGHSH, LQKENI. The CDR3 runs 17 residues. The DNA of the CDR3 is TGTGCCAGCTCACCCCTTGGCGGGACAGGGCTAAATTCACCCCTCCACTTT. Its translation: CASSPLGGTGLNSPLHF.

V is TRBV7-6 and J is TRBJ2-7; no clear D. The ends were cut back, 8 bases at V and 1 base at J, with 15 bases in the middle. Germline V gives CDR1 SGHVS, CDR2 FNYEAQ. This CDR3 region has 14 residues. CDR3 nucleotides: TGTGCCAGCTCCGACATTCCTCAATCCTACGAGCAGTACTTC. Translating gives CASSDIPQSYEQYF.